This TCR beta chain was observed in a study of T cells in lung cancer brain metastases. Looking at the study overall: Tobacco use history was present in most of the 20 patients, median roughly 40 pack-years.

This CDR3 region has 13 residues. Trimming removed 5 bases from V and 8 bases from J, with 14 bases in between. Germline values: CDR1 SGHRS, CDR2 YFSETQ. Patients with a history of multiple malignancies were excluded. Study-wide points: Brain metastases had fewer unique productive clones than primaries (median roughly 1,600 versus 4,900). Effects of preoperative corticosteroids on T cell infiltration in brain metastases could not be controlled.

Remarks on this clone: The antigen is undetermined.

The method was immunoSEQ multiplex PCR; TCRdb's version includes in-frame clones alone and lacks a portion of them. The repertoire has approximately 5,500 clones, approximately 84% of them found once; the top ten carry around 6.4%. The source of this sequence is a man aged 45 to 65 with non-small cell lung cancer that had spread to the brain. The chain joins TRBV5-1 to TRBJ2-1; maybe TRBD1 (6 bases). Source material: tumor tissue from a brain metastasis. In DNA, the CDR3 is TGCGCCAGCAGGGAACTCCAGGGGCATGAGCAGTTCTTC. This translates into CASRELQGHEQFF. Together with reference TRBV5-1 and TRBJ2-1, the CDR3 gives the full variable domain: KAGVTQTPRYLIKTRGQQVTLSCSPISGHRSVSWYQQTPGQGLQFLFEYFSETQRNKGNFPGRFSGRQFSNSRSEMNVSTLELGDSALYLCASRELQGHEQFFGPGTRLTVL.